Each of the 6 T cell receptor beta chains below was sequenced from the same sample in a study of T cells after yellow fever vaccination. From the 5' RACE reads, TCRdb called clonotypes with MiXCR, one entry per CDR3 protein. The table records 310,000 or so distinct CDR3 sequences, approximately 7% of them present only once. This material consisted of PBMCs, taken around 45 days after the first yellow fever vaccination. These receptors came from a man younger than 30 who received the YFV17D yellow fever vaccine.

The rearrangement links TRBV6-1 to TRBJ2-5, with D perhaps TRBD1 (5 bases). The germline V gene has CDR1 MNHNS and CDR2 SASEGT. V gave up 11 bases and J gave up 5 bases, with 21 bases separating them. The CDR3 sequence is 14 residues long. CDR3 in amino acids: CASREWGYRETQYF. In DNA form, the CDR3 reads TGTGCCTCGAGAGAGTGGGGATACAGGGAGACCCAGTACTTC.

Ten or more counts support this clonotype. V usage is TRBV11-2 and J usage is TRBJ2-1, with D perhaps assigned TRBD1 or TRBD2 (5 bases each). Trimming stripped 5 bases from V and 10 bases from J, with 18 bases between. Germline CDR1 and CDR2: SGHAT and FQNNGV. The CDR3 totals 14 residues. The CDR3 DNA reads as TGTGCCAGCAGCGAGGGCCTCCAGGGCAACGAGCAGTTCTTC. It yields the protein CASSEGLQGNEQFF.

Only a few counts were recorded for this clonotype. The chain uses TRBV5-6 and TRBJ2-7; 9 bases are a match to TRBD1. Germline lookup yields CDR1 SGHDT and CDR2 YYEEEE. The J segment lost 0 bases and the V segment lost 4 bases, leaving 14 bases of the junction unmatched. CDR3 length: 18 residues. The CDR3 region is CASSTGGGGGAYSYEQYF. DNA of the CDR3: TGTGCCAGCAGCACAGGGGGCGGAGGGGGCGCTTACTCCTACGAGCAGTACTTC.

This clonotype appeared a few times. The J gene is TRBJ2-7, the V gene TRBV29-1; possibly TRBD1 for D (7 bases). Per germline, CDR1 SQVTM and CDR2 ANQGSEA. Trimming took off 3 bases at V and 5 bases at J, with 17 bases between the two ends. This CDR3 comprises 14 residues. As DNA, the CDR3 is TGCAGCGTTGACCGGACAGGAGGGGGGCACGAGCAGTACTTC. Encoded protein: CSVDRTGGGHEQYF.

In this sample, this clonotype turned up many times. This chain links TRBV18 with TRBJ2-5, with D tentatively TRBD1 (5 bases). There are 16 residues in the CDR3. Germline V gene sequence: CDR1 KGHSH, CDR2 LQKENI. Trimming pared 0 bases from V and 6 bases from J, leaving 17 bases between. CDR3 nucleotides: TGTGCCAGCTCACCACCTGAGGATGCAGGGTTCCAGACCCAGTACTTC. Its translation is CASSPPEDAGFQTQYF. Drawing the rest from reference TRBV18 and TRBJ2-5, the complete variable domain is NAGVMQNPRHLVRRRGQEARLRCSPMKGHSHVYWYRQLPEEGLKFMVYLQKENIIDESGMPKERFSAEFPKEGPSILRIQQVVRGDSAAYFCASSPPEDAGFQTQYFGPGTRLLVL.

CDR3 protein: CSARGRLVSTDTQYF. In DNA form, the CDR3 reads TGCAGTGCTCGGGGACGACTAGTAAGCACAGATACGCAGTATTTT. The chain joins TRBV20-1 to TRBJ2-3; D perhaps matches TRBD2 (6 bases). The CDR3 has 15 residues. The germline gives CDR1 DFQATT, CDR2 SNEGSKA (reference sequence). Trimming shortened V by 5 bases and J by 0 bases, and 15 bases separated the two germline ends.